A selection of T cell receptor beta chains follows, all from one sample in a study of shared clonotypes between healthy human individuals. Repertoires were generated with immunoSEQ multiplex PCR, while TCRdb's copy carries only in-frame clones and drops some. The table includes around 2,000,000 clones, roughly 94% detected once. Sample: naive CD8+ T cells sorted from blood. The source is a man in his late teens or twenties in good health. The CDR3 runs from the conserved cysteine through the conserved F or W. D genes are given only for firm matches. Clone size is shown for a subset of rows, as once, few, many or a class of expanded clone.

. TRBJ2-1 . TRBV4-3 16 CASSQDEREYHNEQFF TGCGCCAGCAGCCAAGATGAACGGGAGTACCACAATGAGCAGTTCTTC
TRBD1 TRBJ1-1 once TRBV11-3 12 CASTIGTGQAFF TGTGCCAGCACCATCGGGACAGGGCAAGCTTTCTTT
TRBD2 TRBJ2-3 . TRBV5-1 18 CASSLTGTSASSTDTQYF TGCGCCAGCAGCTTGACCGGGACTAGCGCCTCTAGCACAGATACGCAGTATTTT
. TRBJ2-7 . TRBV4-3 16 CASSQRTDPSYQEQYF TGCGCCAGCAGCCAAAGAACCGATCCTAGCTATCAGGAGCAGTACTTC
. TRBJ2-3 . TRBV9 13 CASSGLSTDTQYF TGTGCCAGCAGCGGCCTGAGCACAGATACGCAGTATTTT
. TRBJ2-7 . TRBV11-2 16 CASSLDGVFYSYEQYF TGTGCCAGCAGCTTAGATGGTGTCTTCTACTCCTACGAGCAGTACTTC
TRBD1 TRBJ2-7 . TRBV27 15 CASSSPGTDLREQYF TGTGCCAGCAGTTCCCCTGGGACAGACCTCAGGGAGCAGTACTTC
. TRBJ2-6 . TRBV29-1 14 CSVESGEGANVLTF TGCAGCGTTGAATCGGGGGAAGGGGCCAACGTCCTGACTTTC
TRBD2 TRBJ2-5 once TRBV7-9 14 CASSLGLAGETQYF TGTGCCAGCAGCTTGGGACTAGCGGGTGAGACCCAGTACTTC
. TRBJ2-7 . TRBV10-3 16 CAISESTTGTLYEQYF TGTGCCATCAGTGAGTCGACGACAGGAACACTCTACGAGCAGTACTTC
. TRBJ1-6 . TRBV11-2 17 CASSPSGGRSYNSPLHF TGTGCCAGCAGTCCAAGTGGGGGTAGGTCCTATAATTCACCCCTCCACTTT
. TRBJ1-5 . TRBV19 13 CASNPEGNQPQHF TGTGCCAGTAACCCCGAGGGCAATCAGCCCCAGCATTTT
TRBD2 TRBJ2-7 . TRBV7-9 15 CASSLVAGVGYEQYF TGTGCCAGCAGCTTAGTAGCGGGGGTGGGCTACGAGCAGTACTTC
TRBD1 TRBJ1-6 once TRBV7-9 17 CASSSTGTGDHNSPLHF TGTGCCAGCAGCTCGACCGGGACAGGGGACCATAATTCACCCCTCCACTTT
. TRBJ2-7 once TRBV15 15 CATSSLWGTSYEQYF TGTGCCACCAGTTCGCTGTGGGGCACGTCCTACGAGCAGTACTTC
TRBD2 TRBJ2-1 . TRBV4-1 15 CASSPGLAGVGEQFF TGCGCCAGCAGCCCGGGACTAGCGGGAGTTGGTGAGCAGTTCTTC
TRBD1 TRBJ2-7 . TRBV29-1 13 CSVAPTGSYEQYF TGCAGCGTTGCCCCGACAGGGAGCTACGAGCAGTACTTC
. TRBJ2-7 once TRBV19 14 CASSPADSSYEQYF TGTGCCAGTAGTCCAGCGGACAGCTCCTACGAGCAGTACTTC
TRBD2 TRBJ2-1 . TRBV28 16 CASSFSGGAPYNEQFF TGTGCCAGCAGTTTTAGCGGGGGGGCCCCATACAATGAGCAGTTCTTC
. TRBJ1-5 . TRBV2 12 CASSGENQPQHF TGTGCCAGCAGTGGGGAAAATCAGCCCCAGCATTTT
. TRBJ2-7 once TRBV6-5 15 CASTPTADRSYEQYF TGTGCCAGCACCCCGACCGCGGATCGGTCCTACGAGCAGTACTTC
TRBD1 TRBJ1-4 once TRBV5-4 14 CASSSGGLNEKLFF TGTGCCAGCAGCTCAGGGGGCCTTAATGAAAAACTGTTTTTT
TRBD1 TRBJ2-1 . TRBV7-8 12 CASSFTGDEQFF TGTGCCAGCAGCTTTACAGGGGATGAGCAGTTCTTC
TRBD1 TRBJ1-2 . TRBV5-1 16 CASSLARGDRVDGYTF TGCGCCAGCAGCTTGGCCCGAGGGGACAGGGTCGATGGCTACACCTTC
. TRBJ2-7 . TRBV6-5 15 CASSYHQGGADEQYF TGTGCCAGCAGTTACCACCAGGGCGGGGCCGACGAGCAGTACTTC
TRBD1 TRBJ2-1 . TRBV6-6 14 CASRGQGAYNEQFF TGTGCCAGCAGGGGACAGGGGGCCTACAATGAGCAGTTCTTC
. TRBJ1-1 . TRBV27 15 CASSLSQGLNTEAFF TGTGCCAGCAGTTTATCTCAGGGGTTGAACACTGAAGCTTTCTTT
TRBD1 TRBJ1-4 . TRBV5-4 15 CASSTTTGGSEKLFF TGTGCCAGCAGCACAACGACAGGGGGAAGTGAAAAACTGTTTTTT
. TRBJ2-2 . TRBV9 14 CASSVVPNTGELFF TGTGCCAGCAGCGTAGTCCCGAACACCGGGGAGCTGTTTTTT
. TRBJ2-5 . TRBV5-1 16 CASSLDVGPAQETQYF TGCGCCAGCAGCTTGGATGTGGGGCCAGCCCAAGAGACCCAGTACTTC
TRBD2 TRBJ2-3 . TRBV7-2 18 CASSLNPASGSIPDTQYF TGTGCCAGCAGCTTAAACCCAGCTAGCGGGAGTATACCAGATACGCAGTATTTT
TRBD1 TRBJ1-1 . TRBV7-9 14 CASTLTGTNTEAFF TGTGCCAGCACTCTGACAGGGACGAACACTGAAGCTTTCTTT
. TRBJ2-1 . TRBV11-2 13 CASSPALFNEQFF TGTGCCAGCAGCCCCGCGTTGTTCAATGAGCAGTTCTTC
. TRBJ1-5 . TRBV6-5 15 CASSYSAGALQPQHF TGTGCCAGCAGTTACTCAGCAGGGGCTTTGCAGCCCCAGCATTTT
. TRBJ2-5 . TRBV9 13 CASSVGWSETQYF TGTGCCAGCAGCGTTGGTTGGTCGGAGACCCAGTACTTC
. TRBJ2-1 once TRBV10-2 17 CASSESSLGPSNGQQFF TGCGCCAGCAGTGAGTCCTCGCTTGGTCCATCCAATGGGCAGCAGTTCTTC
. TRBJ2-1 . TRBV7-9 17 CASSPTDGGTEDNEQFF TGTGCCAGCAGCCCGACAGACGGGGGGACAGAGGACAATGAGCAGTTCTTC
TRBD1 TRBJ1-1 . TRBV7-8 12 CASSPGGAEAFF TGTGCCAGCAGCCCAGGGGGGGCTGAAGCTTTCTTT
. TRBJ2-2 . TRBV6-5 14 CASSYRGEAGELFF TGTGCCAGCAGTTACCGAGGGGAGGCCGGGGAGCTGTTTTTT
. TRBJ2-7 . TRBV7-2 16 CASSLAMQGTAHEQYF TGTGCCAGCAGCTTAGCGATGCAGGGGACGGCCCACGAGCAGTACTTC
. TRBJ2-5 . TRBV4-3 15 CASSQEASLGETQYF TGCGCCAGCAGCCAAGAGGCCTCACTTGGAGAGACCCAGTACTTC
. TRBJ2-3 . TRBV5-6 11 CASSDQDTQYF TGTGCCAGCAGCGACCAGGATACGCAGTATTTT
. TRBJ2-1 . TRBV4-3 14 CASSFSSENNEQFF TGCGCCAGCAGCTTTAGTAGCGAAAACAATGAGCAGTTCTTC